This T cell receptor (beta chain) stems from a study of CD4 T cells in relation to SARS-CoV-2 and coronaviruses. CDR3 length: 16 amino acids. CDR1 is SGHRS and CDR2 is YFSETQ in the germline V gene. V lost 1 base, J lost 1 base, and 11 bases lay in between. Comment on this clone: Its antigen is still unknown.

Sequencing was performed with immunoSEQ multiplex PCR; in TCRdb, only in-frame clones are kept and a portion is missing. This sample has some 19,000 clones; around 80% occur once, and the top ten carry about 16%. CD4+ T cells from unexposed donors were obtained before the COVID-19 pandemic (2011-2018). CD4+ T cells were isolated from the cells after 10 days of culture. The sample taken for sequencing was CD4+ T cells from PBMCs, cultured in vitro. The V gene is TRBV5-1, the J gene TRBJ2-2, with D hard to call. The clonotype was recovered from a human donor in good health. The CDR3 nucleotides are TGCGCCAGCAGCTTGTCGGCGGAAATGAACACCGGGGAGCTGTTTTTT. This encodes CASSLSAEMNTGELFF.